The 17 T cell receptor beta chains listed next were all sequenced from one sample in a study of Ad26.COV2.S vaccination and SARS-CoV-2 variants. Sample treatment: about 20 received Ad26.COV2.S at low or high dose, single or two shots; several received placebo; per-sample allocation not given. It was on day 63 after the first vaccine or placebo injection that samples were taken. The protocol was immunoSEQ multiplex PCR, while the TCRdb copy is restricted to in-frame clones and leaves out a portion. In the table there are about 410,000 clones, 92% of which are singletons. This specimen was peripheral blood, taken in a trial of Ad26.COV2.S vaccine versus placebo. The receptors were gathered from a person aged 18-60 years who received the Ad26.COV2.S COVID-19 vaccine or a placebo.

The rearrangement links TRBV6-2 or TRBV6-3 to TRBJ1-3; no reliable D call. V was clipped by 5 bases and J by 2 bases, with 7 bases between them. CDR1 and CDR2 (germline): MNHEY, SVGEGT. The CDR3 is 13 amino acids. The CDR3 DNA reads TGTGCCAGCAGTGTCCGGACTGGAAACACCATATATTTT. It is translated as CASSVRTGNTIYF.

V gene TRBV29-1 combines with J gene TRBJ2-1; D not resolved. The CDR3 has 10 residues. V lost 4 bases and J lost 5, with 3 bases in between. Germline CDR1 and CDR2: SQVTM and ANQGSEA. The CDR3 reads CSVVNNEQFF. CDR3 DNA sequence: TGCAGCGTTGTTAACAATGAGCAGTTCTTC.

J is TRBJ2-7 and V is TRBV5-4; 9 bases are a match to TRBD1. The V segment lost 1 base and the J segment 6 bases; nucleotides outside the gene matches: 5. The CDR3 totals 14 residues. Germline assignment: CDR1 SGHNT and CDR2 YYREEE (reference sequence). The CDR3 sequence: CASSLRDRVGEQYF. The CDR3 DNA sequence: TGTGCCAGCAGCTTGCGGGACAGGGTTGGCGAGCAGTACTTC.

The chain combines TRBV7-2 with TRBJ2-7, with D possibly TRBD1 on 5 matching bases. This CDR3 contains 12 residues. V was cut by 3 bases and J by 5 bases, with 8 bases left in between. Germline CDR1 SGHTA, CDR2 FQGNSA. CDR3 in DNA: TGTGCCAGCAGCTTGGGGCCCGACGAGCAGTACTTC. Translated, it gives CASSLGPDEQYF. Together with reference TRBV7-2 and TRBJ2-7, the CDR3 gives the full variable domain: GAGVSQSPSNKVTEKGKDVELRCDPISGHTALYWYRQSLGQGLEFLIYFQGNSAPDKSGLPSDRFSAERTGGSVSTLTIQRTQQEDSAVYLCASSLGPDEQYFGPGTRLTVT.

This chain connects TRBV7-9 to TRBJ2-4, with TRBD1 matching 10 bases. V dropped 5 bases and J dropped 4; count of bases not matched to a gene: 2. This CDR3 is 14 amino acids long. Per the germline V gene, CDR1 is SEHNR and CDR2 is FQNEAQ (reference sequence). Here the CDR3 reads CASSTGQGKNIQYF. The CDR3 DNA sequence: TGTGCCAGCAGCACGGGACAGGGGAAAAACATTCAGTACTTC.

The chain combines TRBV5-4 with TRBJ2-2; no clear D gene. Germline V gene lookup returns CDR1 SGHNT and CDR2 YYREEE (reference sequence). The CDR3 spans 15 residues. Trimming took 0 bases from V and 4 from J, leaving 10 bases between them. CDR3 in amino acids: CASSLGRSGTGELFF. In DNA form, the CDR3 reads TGTGCCAGCAGCTTGGGCAGGAGTGGCACCGGGGAGCTGTTTTTT.

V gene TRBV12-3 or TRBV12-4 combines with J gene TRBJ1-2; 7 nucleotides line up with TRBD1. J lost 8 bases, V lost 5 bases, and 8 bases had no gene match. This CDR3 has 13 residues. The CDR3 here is CASSPRGGGGYTF. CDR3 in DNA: TGTGCCAGCAGTCCCAGGGGGGGAGGAGGCTACACCTTC.

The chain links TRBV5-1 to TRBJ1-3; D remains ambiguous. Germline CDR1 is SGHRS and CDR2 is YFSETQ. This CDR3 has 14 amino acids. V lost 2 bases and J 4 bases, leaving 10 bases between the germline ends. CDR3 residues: CASSLAPGGNTIYF. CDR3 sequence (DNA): TGCGCCAGCAGCTTAGCACCGGGGGGAAACACCATATATTTT.

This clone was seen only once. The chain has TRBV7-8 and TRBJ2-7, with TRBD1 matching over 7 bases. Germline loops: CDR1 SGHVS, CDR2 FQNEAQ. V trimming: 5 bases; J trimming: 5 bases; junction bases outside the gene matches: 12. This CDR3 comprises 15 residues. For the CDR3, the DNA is TGTGCCAGCAGCATGAAGACAGGGTCCTACCACGAGCAGTACTTC. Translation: CASSMKTGSYHEQYF.

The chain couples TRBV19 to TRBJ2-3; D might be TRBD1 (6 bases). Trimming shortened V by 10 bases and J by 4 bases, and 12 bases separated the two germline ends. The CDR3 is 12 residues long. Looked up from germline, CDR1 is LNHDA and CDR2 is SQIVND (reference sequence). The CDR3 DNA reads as TGTGCCACCGGGACATTGTCAGATACGCAGTATTTT. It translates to CATGTLSDTQYF. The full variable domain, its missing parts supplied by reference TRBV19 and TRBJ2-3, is DGGITQSPKYLFRKEGQNVTLSCEQNLNHDAMYWYRQDPGQGLRLIYYSQIVNDFQKGDIAEGYSVSREKKESFPLTVTSAQKNPTAFYLCATGTLSDTQYFGPGTRLTVL.

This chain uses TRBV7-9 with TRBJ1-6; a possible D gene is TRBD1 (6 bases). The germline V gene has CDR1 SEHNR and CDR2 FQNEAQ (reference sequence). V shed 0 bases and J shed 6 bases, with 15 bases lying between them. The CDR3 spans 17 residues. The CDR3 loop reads CASSLAPQGLGNSPLHF. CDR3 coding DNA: TGTGCCAGCAGCTTAGCGCCCCAGGGGTTGGGTAATTCACCCCTCCACTTT. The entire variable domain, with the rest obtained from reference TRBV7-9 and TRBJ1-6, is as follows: DTGVSQNPRHKITKRGQNVTFRCDPISEHNRLYWYRQTLGQGPEFLTYFQNEAQLEKSRLLSDRFSAERPKGSFSTLEIQRTEQGDSAMYLCASSLAPQGLGNSPLHFGNGTRLTVT.

The CDR3 reads CASSLRLGYEQYF. CDR3 sequence (DNA): TGTGCCAGCAGCTTAAGGCTCGGCTACGAGCAGTACTTC. The V call is TRBV7-2, the J call TRBJ2-7; D is uncertain. The CDR3 is 13 amino acids. Trimming shortened V by 2 bases and J by 3 bases, and 8 bases separated the two germline ends. Per the germline V gene, CDR1 is SGHTA and CDR2 is FQGNSA.

The CDR3 spells CASSHPPRDKKDEQYF. The CDR3 bases are TGTGCCAGCTCCCATCCCCCGCGGGACAAGAAGGACGAGCAGTACTTC. The chain employs TRBV27 and TRBJ2-7, with D possibly being TRBD1 or TRBD2 (6 bases each). Germline V lookup: CDR1 MNHEY, CDR2 SMNVEV (reference sequence). The CDR3 has 16 amino acids. V was trimmed by 8 bases and J by 5 bases, leaving 25 bases between them.

The CDR3 DNA sequence: TGTGCCAGCAGCGTGGGTTCATGGGACTTCGCTCCCTACAATGAGCAGTTCTTC. This gives the protein CASSVGSWDFAPYNEQFF. The chain has TRBV11-2 and TRBJ2-1; D perhaps matches TRBD2 (6 bases). Trimming removed 5 bases from V and 2 bases from J, with 22 bases in between. The CDR3 has 18 residues. The V gene's germline CDR1 is SGHAT and CDR2 FQNNGV. Based on the CDR3 plus reference TRBV11-2 and TRBJ2-1, the full variable domain is EAGVAQSPRYKIIEKRQSVAFWCNPISGHATLYWYQQILGQGPKLLIQFQNNGVVDDSQLPKDRFSAERLKGVDSTLKIQPAKLEDSAVYLCASSVGSWDFAPYNEQFFGPGTRLTVL.

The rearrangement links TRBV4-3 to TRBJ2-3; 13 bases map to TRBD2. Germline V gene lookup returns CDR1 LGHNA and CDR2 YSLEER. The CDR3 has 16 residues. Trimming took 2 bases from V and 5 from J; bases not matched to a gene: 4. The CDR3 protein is CASSQRTSGGLDTQYF. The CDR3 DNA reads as TGCGCCAGCAGCCAAAGGACTAGCGGGGGTTTAGATACGCAGTATTTT.

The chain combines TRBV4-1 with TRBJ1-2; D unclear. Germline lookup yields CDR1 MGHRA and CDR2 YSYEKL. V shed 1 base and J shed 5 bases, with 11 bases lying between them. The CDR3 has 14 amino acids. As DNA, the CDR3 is TGCGCCAGCAGCCAAGGCTTGTCGGTGTATGGCTACACCTTC. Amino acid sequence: CASSQGLSVYGYTF.

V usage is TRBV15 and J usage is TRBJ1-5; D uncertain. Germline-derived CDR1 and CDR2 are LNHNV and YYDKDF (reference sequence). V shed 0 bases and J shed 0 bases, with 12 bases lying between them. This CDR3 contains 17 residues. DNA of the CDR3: TGTGCCACCAGCAGAGATCGTATGAAAATTAGCAATCAGCCCCAGCATTTT. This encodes CATSRDRMKISNQPQHF.